Following are 27 T cell receptor beta chains from one sample sequenced in a study of response to subunit inactivated influenza vaccine. TCRdb reprocessed the RT-PCR reads via MiXCR and lists one record per CDR3 protein. Here the sample spans hundreds of thousands of distinct CDR3 sequences, approximately 10% being singletons. The sample was also linked to a second study, of T cells expressing NK-cell markers. That paper states: Scientists made TCR beta cDNA using 5'RACE template switching with UMIs.

This specimen was PBMCs from blood, taken on the day of vaccination. These receptors originate from a man aged 45-65 years who received an inactivated influenza vaccine.

This clonotype showed up just a few times. This rearrangement joins TRBV4-2 to TRBJ2-1, with 9 bases identical to TRBD2. Trimming took 4 bases from V and 5 from J; bases not matched to a gene: 6. The CDR3 is 15 amino acids. CDR1 LGHNA and CDR2 YNFKEQ come from the germline V gene. CDR3 residues: CASSPAGGTDNEQFF. The CDR3 nucleotides are TGTGCCAGCAGCCCAGCGGGGGGAACCGACAATGAGCAGTTCTTC.

This clonotype was seen at least ten times. The chain joins TRBV7-2 to TRBJ2-7, with D maybe TRBD1 (5 bases). V was trimmed by 1 base and J by 2 bases, leaving 15 bases between them. Germline lookup yields CDR1 SGHTA and CDR2 FQGNSA. CDR3 length: 16 residues. The CDR3, as DNA: TGTGCCAGCAGCTTAGGGGTCGGGCAGGGTACCTACGAGCAGTACTTC. Its translation: CASSLGVGQGTYEQYF.

This clonotype was detected many times. V and J are TRBV5-6 and TRBJ1-1; D is possibly TRBD1 (6 bases). Germline V lookup: CDR1 SGHDT, CDR2 YYEEEE. Trimming took off 0 bases at V and 0 bases at J, with 18 bases between the two ends. The CDR3 spans 18 residues. CDR3 bases: TGTGCCAGCAGCTTGGGACCAGACAGGATCTACATGAACACTGAAGCTTTCTTT. It is translated as CASSLGPDRIYMNTEAFF.

This clonotype was detected a few times. This rearrangement joins TRBV18 to TRBJ2-7; 7 bases fit TRBD1. Germline CDR1 and CDR2: KGHSH and LQKENI. V was clipped by 6 bases and J by 2 bases; unmatched bases: 13. The CDR3 length is 16 residues. In nucleotides, the CDR3 is TGTGCCAGCTCTACCACCTACAGGGGACCCACCTACGAGCAGTACTTC. Protein product: CASSTTYRGPTYEQYF.

V gene TRBV5-1 combines with J gene TRBJ2-3, with D perhaps assigned TRBD1 or TRBD2 (5 bases each). V lost 4 bases and J 0 bases, leaving 15 bases between the germline ends. In germline, CDR1 is SGHRS, CDR2 YFSETQ. CDR3 length: 16 amino acids. The CDR3 DNA follows: TGCGCCAGCAGCCCCGGGACGCCCCTGAGCACAGATACGCAGTATTTT. Protein product: CASSPGTPLSTDTQYF.

This rearrangement joins TRBV7-9 to TRBJ1-3; D ambiguous. Trimming shortened V by 4 bases and J by 3 bases, and 4 bases separated the two germline ends. The CDR3 has 12 amino acids. Germline assignment: CDR1 SEHNR and CDR2 FQNEAQ (reference sequence). In DNA form, the CDR3 reads TGTGCCAGCAGCTCTATTGGAAACACCATATATTTT. It encodes CASSSIGNTIYF.

Ten or more counts support this clonotype. The CDR3 bases are TGTGCCAGTCAAGACAGGGGCGATTTTGAGCTGTTTTTT. Protein: CASQDRGDFELFF. The genes are TRBV19 and TRBJ2-2, with 8 bases identical to TRBD1. The CDR3 contains 13 residues. Germline V CDR1 and CDR2: LNHDA, SQIVND (reference sequence). Unmatched junction bases numbered 10, after V lost 8 bases and J lost 11 bases.

This clonotype was picked up a small number of times. The gene calls are TRBV12-3 or TRBV12-4 and TRBJ2-2; 7 bases are shared with TRBD1. The ends lost 4 bases at V and 1 base at J; junction bases unmatched: 3. There are 15 residues in the CDR3. This CDR3 reads CASSYRQGNTGELFF. CDR3 DNA sequence: TGTGCCAGCAGTTACCGACAGGGGAACACCGGGGAGCTGTTTTTT.

This clonotype has a count of ten or more. The rearrangement joins TRBV6-5 to TRBJ1-6, with TRBD1 matching 8 bases. Trimming cost V 4 bases and J 4 bases; bases outside gene matches: 6. In germline, CDR1 is MNHEY, CDR2 SVGAGI. CDR3 length: 16 residues. The DNA for the CDR3 is TGTGCCAGCAGTTCCCCCGGACAGGGTTATAATTCACCCCTCCACTTT. It encodes CASSSPGQGYNSPLHF.

This clonotype has ten or more counts. V gene TRBV11-2 combines with J gene TRBJ2-1; D is perhaps TRBD2 (5 bases). The V and J ends lost 5 bases and 6 bases respectively, with 5 bases between them. CDR3 size: 11 residues. Germline V lookup: CDR1 SGHAT, CDR2 FQNNGV. Here the CDR3 reads CASSRGNEQFF. The CDR3 DNA sequence: TGTGCCAGCAGCCGGGGCAATGAGCAGTTCTTC.

Ten or more counts support this clonotype. The chain combines TRBV5-1 with TRBJ2-7, with TRBD1 matching 7 bases. The CDR3 is 14 residues long. Germline CDR1 reads SGHRS; CDR2 reads YFSETQ. Trimming cost V 3 bases and J 1 base; bases outside gene matches: 4. The chain's CDR3 is CASSYRTGSYEQYF. The CDR3 DNA sequence: TGCGCCAGCAGCTACCGGACAGGTTCCTACGAGCAGTACTTC. Combining the CDR3 with reference TRBV5-1 and TRBJ2-7 gives the whole variable domain KAGVTQTPRYLIKTRGQQVTLSCSPISGHRSVSWYQQTPGQGLQFLFEYFSETQRNKGNFPGRFSGRQFSNSRSEMNVSTLELGDSALYLCASSYRTGSYEQYFGPGTRLTVT.

The table lists this clonotype with a few counts. The CDR3 loop reads CASSPPGLAGATPNEQFF. CDR3 bases: TGTGCCAGCTCACCACCGGGACTAGCGGGGGCAACCCCCAATGAGCAGTTCTTC. The V gene is TRBV18, the J gene TRBJ2-1; 14 positions agree with TRBD2. The CDR3 sequence is 18 residues long. V lost 0 bases to trimming and J lost 6 bases; unmatched junction nucleotides: 7. CDR1 and CDR2 (germline): KGHSH, LQKENI.

This clonotype was picked up a small number of times. This chain uses TRBV4-2 with TRBJ2-7; 8 nucleotides match TRBD1. J was trimmed by 5 bases and V by 0 bases; bases with no gene match: 6. Germline lookup yields CDR1 LGHNA and CDR2 YNFKEQ. CDR3 length equals 15 residues. As DNA, the CDR3 is TGTGCCAGCAGCCAAGATCGACAGGGGTTGAACGAGCAGTACTTC. Translated, it gives CASSQDRQGLNEQYF.

This sequence joins TRBV7-2 and TRBJ2-5; possible D gene TRBD2, 6 bases. CDR3 length: 13 residues. Germline CDR1 SGHTA, CDR2 FQGNSA. V was cut by 6 bases and J by 2 bases, with 10 bases left in between. The CDR3 sequence is CASRSGPQETQYF. For the CDR3, the DNA is TGTGCCAGCAGAAGCGGGCCTCAAGAGACCCAGTACTTC. The complete variable domain, with remaining parts taken from reference TRBV7-2 and TRBJ2-5, reads GAGVSQSPSNKVTEKGKDVELRCDPISGHTALYWYRQSLGQGLEFLIYFQGNSAPDKSGLPSDRFSAERTGGSVSTLTIQRTQQEDSAVYLCASRSGPQETQYFGPGTRLLVL.

The chain uses TRBV7-9 and TRBJ2-1; D unclear. Germline V gene sequence: CDR1 SEHNR, CDR2 FQNEAQ (reference sequence). This CDR3 contains 16 residues. The V gene lost 4 bases and the J gene lost 4 bases, with 17 bases spanning the gap. The CDR3 sequence is CASSSKDPSEYNEQFF. The DNA of the CDR3 is TGTGCCAGCAGCTCGAAGGACCCCTCGGAGTACAATGAGCAGTTCTTC. Full variable domain (outside the CDR3, taken from reference TRBV7-9 and TRBJ2-1): DTGVSQNPRHKITKRGQNVTFRCDPISEHNRLYWYRQTLGQGPEFLTYFQNEAQLEKSRLLSDRFSAERPKGSFSTLEIQRTEQGDSAMYLCASSSKDPSEYNEQFFGPGTRLTVL.

The table lists this clonotype with a few counts. The chain combines TRBV9 with TRBJ2-3, with D maybe TRBD2 (5 bases). This CDR3 is built from 11 residues. The V and J ends lost 7 bases and 5 bases respectively, with 8 bases between them. Germline V gene lookup returns CDR1 SGDLS and CDR2 YYNGEE. CDR3 DNA sequence: TGTGCCAGCGGTGAGGGAGATACGCAGTATTTT. As protein: CASGEGDTQYF.

V usage is TRBV5-1 and J usage is TRBJ2-7; perhaps TRBD1 as D (6 bases). Trimming removed 4 bases at V and 0 bases at J, with 32 bases between. This CDR3 spans 21 amino acids. The germline gives CDR1 SGHRS, CDR2 YFSETQ. CDR3 nucleotides: TGCGCCAGCAGCCCCCAGCTCCGGGACGCCCGTAGGACAGCGAGCTCCTACGAGCAGTACTTC. Translated, it gives CASSPQLRDARRTASSYEQYF.

The chain employs TRBV20-1 and TRBJ2-7, with TRBD1 matching over 7 bases. The V gene's germline CDR1 is DFQATT and CDR2 SNEGSKA (reference sequence). CDR3 length equals 14 residues. V dropped 6 bases and J dropped 3; count of bases not matched to a gene: 11. CDR3 bases: TGCAGTGCCCAATCCGACAGGGTGGTCTACGAGCAGTACTTC. This encodes CSAQSDRVVYEQYF.

CDR3 bases: TGTGCCAGCAGTTTACAGACAGTAATCAGTGGAAACACCATATATTTT. Translation gives CASSLQTVISGNTIYF. V usage is TRBV28 and J usage is TRBJ1-3; D is possibly TRBD1 (5 bases). The germline CDR1 and CDR2 sequences are MDHEN and SYDVKM. The CDR3 is 16 residues long. Between the trimmed V and J ends, which lost 2 bases and 3 bases, there was a span of 14 bases.

This clonotype was counted many times. This sequence joins TRBV9 and TRBJ2-3; TRBD2 is a possible D gene (6 bases). Germline-derived CDR1 and CDR2 are SGDLS and YYNGEE. Deletions cut 2 bases from V and 3 bases from J, with 10 bases between. The CDR3 length is 14 residues. This CDR3 reads CASSVGGWTDTQYF. CDR3 coding DNA: TGTGCCAGCAGCGTGGGGGGATGGACAGATACGCAGTATTTT.

There are a few counts of this clonotype. The chain employs TRBV10-3 and TRBJ1-1; D uncertain. Germline loops: CDR1 ENHRY, CDR2 SYGVKD. Trimming removed 2 bases from V and 6 bases from J, with 13 bases in between. The CDR3 sequence is 14 residues long. The CDR3 spells CAISEKGNFAEAFF. DNA for the CDR3: TGTGCCATCAGTGAGAAGGGAAATTTCGCTGAAGCTTTCTTT.

The chain has TRBV7-2 and TRBJ2-1; TRBD2 is a possible D gene (5 bases). Germline V gene data show CDR1 as SGHTA and CDR2 as FQGNSA. The CDR3 is 15 amino acids. V lost 5 bases, J lost 0 bases, and 11 bases lay in between. Here the CDR3 reads CASSLDYPSYNEQFF. The CDR3 DNA reads TGTGCCAGCAGCCTAGACTACCCCTCCTACAATGAGCAGTTCTTC.

In this sample, this clonotype turned up a few times. The chain is built from TRBV5-1 and TRBJ2-1, with TRBD1 as a possible D gene (5 bases). The CDR3 consists of 16 residues. The germline V gene encodes CDR1 SGHRS and CDR2 YFSETQ. Between the trimmed V and J ends, which lost 0 bases and 2 bases, there was a span of 12 bases. The CDR3 is CASSLGFGAPYNEQFF. DNA for the CDR3: TGCGCCAGCAGCTTGGGATTTGGGGCCCCCTACAATGAGCAGTTCTTC.

CDR3 coding DNA: TGTGCCAGCAGTTCATCACTAGCGGGAGGCCCCTTGGAGCAGTTCTTC. Protein sequence: CASSSSLAGGPLEQFF. The V call is TRBV28, the J call TRBJ2-1, with TRBD2 matching 12 bases. The V gene end was trimmed by 4 bases and the J gene end by 10 bases; junction bases not matched to a gene: 11. Germline CDR1 is MDHEN and CDR2 is SYDVKM. This CDR3 is built from 16 residues.

The chain has TRBV5-5 and TRBJ2-5; D call uncertain. This CDR3 spans 15 amino acids. Germline CDR1 reads SGHKS; CDR2 reads YYEKEE (reference sequence). V lost 4 bases, J lost 3 bases, and 16 bases lay in between. The CDR3 DNA reads as TGTGCCAGCAGCACCGTTCCACAGACCAAAGAGACCCAGTACTTC. It specifies CASSTVPQTKETQYF.

The gene calls are TRBV20-1 and TRBJ1-2, with TRBD1 matching 12 bases. The CDR3 totals 15 residues. In germline, CDR1 is DFQATT, CDR2 SNEGSKA (reference sequence). With V trimmed by 5 bases and J by 4 bases, 8 bases remained unmatched. CDR3 DNA: TGCAGTGCTTCCGGGACAGGGGGCGGCGGCTATGGCTACACCTTC. It translates to CSASGTGGGGYGYTF.

This clonotype came up a few times. V is TRBV7-2 and J is TRBJ2-2; TRBD1 aligns across 7 bases. The V and J ends lost 6 bases and 0 bases, in that order; junction bases with no gene match: 7. There are 16 residues in the CDR3. Germline CDR1 SGHTA, CDR2 FQGNSA. CDR3 bases: TGTGCCAGCAGTTTACAGGGGACCGCGAACACCGGGGAGCTGTTTTTT. Its translation: CASSLQGTANTGELFF.